The T cell receptor (beta chain) under discussion was sequenced for a study of blood T cell repertoires in COVID-19. The overall study: The United States, Italy and Spain provided the acute and convalescent COVID-19 samples. From T cells, B-cell-depleted T cells, or PBMCs came the material, which was cDNA or gDNA.

This CDR3 spans 15 amino acids. Trimming took off 6 bases at V and 6 bases at J, with 17 bases between the two ends. The germline CDR1 and CDR2 sequences are MNHEY and SVGAGI. Original handling: Estimated nucleated cell counts came from reference gene primer amplification. Using immunoSEQ multiplex PCR, the repertoire was profiled, and TCRdb retains in-frame clones only, with some absent. For V, J and clone size, that table is used; D and trimming come from the DNA. Altogether 95,000 to 150,000 clones are present, 82% being singletons, with the ten largest covering 3.5% to 5.5%. The TCR comes from a woman in her 70s with acute or convalescent COVID-19. The chain uses TRBV6-5 and TRBJ2-2, with D perhaps matching TRBD2 (6 bases). Sequences were obtained from peripheral blood. CDR3 DNA: TGTGCCAGCAGCGTGGGGCGGGGTGCACCCGGGGAGCTGTTTTTT. It specifies CASSVGRGAPGELFF.